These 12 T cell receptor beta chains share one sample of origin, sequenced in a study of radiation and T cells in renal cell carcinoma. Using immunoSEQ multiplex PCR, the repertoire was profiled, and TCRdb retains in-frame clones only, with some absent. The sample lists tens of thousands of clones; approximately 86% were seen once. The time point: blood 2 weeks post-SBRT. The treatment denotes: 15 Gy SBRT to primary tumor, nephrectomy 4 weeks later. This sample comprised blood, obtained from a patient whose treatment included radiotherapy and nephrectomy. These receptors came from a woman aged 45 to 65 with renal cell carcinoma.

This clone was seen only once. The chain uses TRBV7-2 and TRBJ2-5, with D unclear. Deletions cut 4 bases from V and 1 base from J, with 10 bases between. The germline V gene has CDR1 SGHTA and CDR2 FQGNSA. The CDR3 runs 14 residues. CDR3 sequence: CASSSQRGQETQYF. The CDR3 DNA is TGTGCCAGCAGCTCCCAGCGAGGCCAAGAGACCCAGTACTTC.

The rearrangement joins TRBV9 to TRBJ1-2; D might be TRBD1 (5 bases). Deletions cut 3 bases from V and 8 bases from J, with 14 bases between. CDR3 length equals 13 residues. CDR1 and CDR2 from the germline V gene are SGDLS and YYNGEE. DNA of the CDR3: TGTGCCAGCAGCGGAGGGACCGTCGGAGGCTACACCTTC. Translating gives CASSGGTVGGYTF.

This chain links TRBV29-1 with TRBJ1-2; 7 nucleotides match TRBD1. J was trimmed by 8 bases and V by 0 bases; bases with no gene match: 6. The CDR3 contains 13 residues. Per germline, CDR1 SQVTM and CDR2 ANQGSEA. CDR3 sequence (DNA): TGCAGCGTTGAAGAGGCAGGGGGTTGGGGCTACACCTTC. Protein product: CSVEEAGGWGYTF.

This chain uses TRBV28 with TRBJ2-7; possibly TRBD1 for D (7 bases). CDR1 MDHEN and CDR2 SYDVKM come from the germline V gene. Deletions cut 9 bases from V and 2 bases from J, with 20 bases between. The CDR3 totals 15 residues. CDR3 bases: TGTGCCAGTAACCCTACGGGGGACAGAACCTACGAGCAGTACTTC. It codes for CASNPTGDRTYEQYF.

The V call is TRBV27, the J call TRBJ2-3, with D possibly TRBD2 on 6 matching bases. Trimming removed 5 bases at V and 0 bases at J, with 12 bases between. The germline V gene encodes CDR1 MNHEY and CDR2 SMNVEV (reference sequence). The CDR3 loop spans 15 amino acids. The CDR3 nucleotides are TGTGCCAGCAGTACGCGGCGGGGTAGCACAGATACGCAGTATTTT. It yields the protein CASSTRRGSTDTQYF.

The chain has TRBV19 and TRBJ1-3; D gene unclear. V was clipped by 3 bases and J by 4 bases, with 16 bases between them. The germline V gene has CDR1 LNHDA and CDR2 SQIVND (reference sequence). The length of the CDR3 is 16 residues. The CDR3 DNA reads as TGTGCCAGTAGTATCCCCAATCGTGGGGTCGGAAACACCATATATTTT. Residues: CASSIPNRGVGNTIYF.

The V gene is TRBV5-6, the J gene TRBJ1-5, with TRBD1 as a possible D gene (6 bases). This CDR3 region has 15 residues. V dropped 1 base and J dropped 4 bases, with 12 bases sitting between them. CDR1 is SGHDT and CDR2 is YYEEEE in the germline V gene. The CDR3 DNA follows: TGTGCCAGCAGCTTGCTCAGGGGTGGGAATCAGCCCCAGCATTTT. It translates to CASSLLRGGNQPQHF.

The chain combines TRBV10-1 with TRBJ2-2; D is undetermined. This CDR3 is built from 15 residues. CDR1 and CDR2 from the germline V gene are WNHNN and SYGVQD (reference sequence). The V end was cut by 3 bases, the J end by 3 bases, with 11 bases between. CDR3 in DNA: TGCGCCAGCAGTGAAGGTTTTAGGTACACCGGGGAGCTGTTTTTT. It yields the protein CASSEGFRYTGELFF.

The CDR3 DNA reads as TGTGCCAGCAGCTTACTAGCGGGGGGTATATCAAGCTCCTACGAGCAGTACTTC. Translated: CASSLLAGGISSSYEQYF. The V gene is TRBV5-6, the J gene TRBJ2-7; 12 nucleotides line up with TRBD2. V dropped 2 bases and J dropped 0; count of bases not matched to a gene: 9. CDR3 size: 18 residues. The germline CDR1 and CDR2 sequences are SGHDT and YYEEEE.

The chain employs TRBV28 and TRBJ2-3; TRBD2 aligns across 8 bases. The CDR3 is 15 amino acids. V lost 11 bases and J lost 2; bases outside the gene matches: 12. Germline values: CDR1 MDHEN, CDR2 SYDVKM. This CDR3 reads CACRRRGVVTDTQYF. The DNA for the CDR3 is TGTGCCTGCCGCCGGCGGGGGGTCGTCACAGATACGCAGTATTTT.

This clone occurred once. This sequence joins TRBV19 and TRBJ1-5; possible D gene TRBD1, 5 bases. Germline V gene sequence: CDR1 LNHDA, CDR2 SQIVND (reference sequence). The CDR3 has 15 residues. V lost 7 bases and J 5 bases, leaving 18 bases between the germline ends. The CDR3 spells CASTRGRVPDQPQHF. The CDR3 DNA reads TGTGCCAGTACTCGCGGCAGGGTGCCCGATCAGCCCCAGCATTTT.

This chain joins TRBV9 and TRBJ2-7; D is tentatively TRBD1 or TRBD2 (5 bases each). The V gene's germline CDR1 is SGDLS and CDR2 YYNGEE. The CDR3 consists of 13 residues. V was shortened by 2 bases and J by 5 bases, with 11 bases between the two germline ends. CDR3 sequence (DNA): TGTGCCAGCAGCGTCGGGATCAGGGACGAGCAGTACTTC. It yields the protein CASSVGIRDEQYF.